A single sample is the source of the 26 T cell receptor beta chains below, sequenced in a study of naive and memory T cell subsets. Amplification of ligated cDNA took four PCR rounds with SP2 and nested alpha and beta constant primers. Using its own MiXCR run on the 5' RACE reads, TCRdb lists one record per CDR3 protein. The sample has around 56,000 distinct CDR3 sequences, less than 10% seen once. The library had UMIs added by 3' ligation of an oligonucleotide to TCR cDNA. These receptors were collected from a female donor in good health.

This clonotype was seen at least ten times. The chain links TRBV6-5 to TRBJ2-1; TRBD2 matches 7 bases. There are 17 residues in the CDR3. CDR1 is MNHEY, CDR2 SVGAGI, per germline. V was pared by 0 bases and J by 4 bases, with 9 bases of the junction left unmatched. CDR3 DNA: TGTGCCAGCAGTTACTCGAGTATGACGGGGGGATACAATGAGCAGTTCTTC. This codes for CASSYSSMTGGYNEQFF.

This clonotype was seen a few times. This chain uses TRBV12-3 or TRBV12-4 with TRBJ1-1; D uncertain. The CDR3 runs to 13 residues. With 1 base removed from V and 2 bases from J, the gap between germline ends came to 5 bases. The CDR3 DNA sequence: TGTGCCAGCAGTTTAGGCAGTAACACTGAAGCTTTCTTT. Protein sequence: CASSLGSNTEAFF.

This clonotype was seen a few times. This chain links TRBV29-1 with TRBJ2-2; TRBD1 is a possible D gene (6 bases). CDR3 length: 13 amino acids. CDR1 and CDR2 from the germline V gene are SQVTM and ANQGSEA. The V and J ends lost 7 bases and 7 bases respectively, with 16 bases between them. The CDR3 sequence: CSATQGPVGELFF. The CDR3 bases are TGCAGCGCTACACAGGGTCCGGTCGGGGAGCTGTTTTTT.

The sample holds a few counts of this clonotype. The chain joins TRBV2 to TRBJ1-5; D gene ambiguous. The CDR3 consists of 14 residues. Germline V gene data show CDR1 as SNHLY and CDR2 as FYNNEI. The V and J ends lost 6 bases and 5 bases respectively, with 14 bases between them. In nucleotides, the CDR3 is TGTGCCAGCAGAGGAAAAGGGCTCGATCAGCCCCAGCATTTT. Its protein product is CASRGKGLDQPQHF.

This chain uses TRBV3-1 with TRBJ2-5; D is perhaps TRBD2 (6 bases). The V gene lost 4 bases and the J gene lost 1 base, with 10 bases spanning the gap. Germline V gene sequence: CDR1 LGHDT, CDR2 YNNKEL (reference sequence). This CDR3 region has 14 residues. CDR3 sequence: CASSPYGGQETQYF. The CDR3 nucleotides read TGTGCCAGCAGCCCCTACGGGGGCCAAGAGACCCAGTACTTC.

Ten or more counts support this clonotype. The V call is TRBV6-2 or TRBV6-3, the J call TRBJ1-2; TRBD1 matches at 7 bases. CDR1 and CDR2 (germline): MNHEY, SVGEGT. With 6 bases clipped from V and 2 bases from J, the junction kept 6 bases outside the gene matches. CDR3 length: 14 residues. This chain's CDR3 is CASSSNRGNYGYTF. The DNA of the CDR3 is TGTGCCAGCAGCTCCAACAGGGGAAACTATGGCTACACCTTC.

This clonotype came up many times. As DNA, the CDR3 is TGTGCCAGCAGATATGGGACAGCCTATAATTCACCCCTCCACTTT. This gives the protein CASRYGTAYNSPLHF. The chain couples TRBV12-3 or TRBV12-4 to TRBJ1-6, with 7 nucleotides matching TRBD1. The CDR3 totals 15 residues. Losses at the gene ends were 6 bases for V and 2 bases for J; bases not matched to a gene: 4.

V is TRBV12-3 or TRBV12-4 and J is TRBJ2-5; 9 bases align to TRBD1. The CDR3 has 15 amino acids. V lost 5 bases and J lost 3; bases outside the gene matches: 7. DNA of the CDR3: TGTGCCAGCAGTCGAACCAGGACAGGGGAAGAGACCCAGTACTTC. Residues: CASSRTRTGEETQYF.

This clonotype has ten or more counts. The chain links TRBV6-5 to TRBJ2-2, with 12 positions matching TRBD2. From germline, CDR1 is MNHEY and CDR2 SVGAGI. The length of the CDR3 is 16 residues. With V trimmed by 7 bases and J by 3 bases, 6 bases remained unmatched. The CDR3 region has the DNA TGTGCCAGCACCGACAGACTAGCGGGAGACACCGGGGAGCTGTTTTTT. It translates to CASTDRLAGDTGELFF.

At least ten counts were recorded for this clonotype. This chain links TRBV4-1 with TRBJ2-2; D not resolved. In germline, CDR1 is MGHRA, CDR2 YSYEKL. V lost 3 bases and J 0 bases, leaving 14 bases between the germline ends. The length of the CDR3 is 17 residues. CDR3 DNA sequence: TGCGCCAGCAGCCAGACCAAGGAACAGACGAACACCGGGGAGCTGTTTTTT. Its translation: CASSQTKEQTNTGELFF.

In this sample, this clonotype turned up a few times. The rearrangement links TRBV6-5 to TRBJ1-1; no clear D. The germline V and J ends were trimmed by 0 bases and 5 bases, with 10 bases remaining between them. This CDR3 comprises 14 residues. CDR1 is MNHEY, CDR2 SVGAGI, per germline. CDR3 in amino acids: CASSYSGLGTEAFF. The DNA for the CDR3 is TGTGCCAGCAGTTACTCAGGGTTAGGGACTGAAGCTTTCTTT.

The table lists this clonotype with many counts. The V call is TRBV27, the J call TRBJ2-7, with 8 bases that match TRBD1. This CDR3 spans 16 amino acids. V gave up 7 bases and J gave up 5 bases; unmatched junction bases: 16. CDR1 is MNHEY and CDR2 is SMNVEV in the germline V gene (reference sequence). The CDR3 DNA follows: TGTGCCAGCACCTCTACTTGGACAGGGAAAAGTGACGAGCAGTACTTC. It specifies CASTSTWTGKSDEQYF.

The genes are TRBV7-9 and TRBJ2-3, with no clear D. The CDR3 spans 13 residues. The germline V gene has CDR1 SEHNR and CDR2 FQNEAQ (reference sequence). Trimming removed 7 bases from V and 2 bases from J, with 10 bases in between. Here the CDR3 reads CASIQRTTDTQYF. The CDR3 coding sequence is TGTGCCAGCATCCAGCGTACCACAGATACGCAGTATTTT. Using reference TRBV7-9 and TRBJ2-3 for the parts outside the CDR3, the full variable domain is DTGVSQNPRHKITKRGQNVTFRCDPISEHNRLYWYRQTLGQGPEFLTYFQNEAQLEKSRLLSDRFSAERPKGSFSTLEIQRTEQGDSAMYLCASIQRTTDTQYFGPGTRLTVL.

V usage is TRBV5-4 and J usage is TRBJ1-1; possibly TRBD1 for D (5 bases). V lost 4 bases to trimming and J lost 0 bases, with 13 bases between them. CDR1 is SGHNT, CDR2 YYREEE, per germline (reference sequence). The length of the CDR3 is 15 residues. The CDR3 sequence is CASSGGLLMNTEAFF. DNA of the CDR3: TGTGCCAGCAGCGGGGGACTCCTTATGAACACTGAAGCTTTCTTT.

In this sample, this clonotype turned up many times. This chain links TRBV6-5 with TRBJ1-6, with 9 bases matching TRBD1. With V trimmed by 6 bases and J by 18 bases, 9 bases remained unmatched. Germline CDR1 reads MNHEY; CDR2 reads SVGAGI. The CDR3 extends over 12 amino acids. CDR3 residues: CASSRRGTGHHF. The CDR3 nucleotides read TGTGCCAGCAGCCGTCGGGGGACAGGGCACCACTTT.

This clonotype showed up many times. This chain uses TRBV11-1 with TRBJ1-1; D gene uncertain. Trimming took off 2 bases at V and 2 bases at J, with 9 bases between the two ends. In germline, CDR1 is SGHAT, CDR2 FQDESV (reference sequence). The CDR3 has 14 residues. CDR3 DNA sequence: TGTGCCAGCAGCTTATTGGCAGGCAACACTGAAGCTTTCTTT. Translated, it gives CASSLLAGNTEAFF.

In regard to this clonotype: This sequence may be a read error, since a much larger clone differs from it by one base. No conserved phenylalanine or tryptophan is present at the end of the CDR3, so a read error is the likely explanation. The chain uses TRBV20-1 and TRBJ2-3; tentative D call: TRBD2 (6 bases). Trimming stripped 7 bases from V and 4 bases from J, with 12 bases between. Germline V CDR1 and CDR2: DFQATT, SNEGSKA (reference sequence). This CDR3 contains 12 residues. CDR3 loop: CSVGGEADTQYV. Written as DNA, the CDR3 is TGCAGTGTTGGAGGGGAAGCAGATACGCAGTATGTT.

This clonotype was counted many times. This chain links TRBV5-1 with TRBJ2-5; 8 positions match TRBD1. The CDR3 is 14 residues long. CDR1 SGHRS and CDR2 YFSETQ come from the germline V gene. J gave up 5 bases and V 2 bases, and 5 bases lay outside the gene matches. CDR3 bases: TGCGCCAGCAGCTTACTTGACAGGGGCGAGACCCAGTACTTC. Protein product: CASSLLDRGETQYF.

This clonotype came up many times. The chain has TRBV5-4 and TRBJ1-1; no definite D call. The CDR3 is 13 amino acids. In germline, CDR1 is SGHNT, CDR2 YYREEE (reference sequence). V dropped 0 bases and J dropped 4 bases, with 7 bases sitting between them. CDR3 coding DNA: TGTGCCAGCAGCTTGGAGGCAAGCACTGAAGCTTTCTTT. Protein sequence: CASSLEASTEAFF. Variable domain in full (rest from reference TRBV5-4 and TRBJ1-1): ETGVTQSPTHLIKTRGQQVTLRCSSQSGHNTVSWYQQALGQGPQFIFQYYREEENGRGNFPPRFSGLQFPNYSSELNVNALELDDSALYLCASSLEASTEAFFGQGTRLTVV.

The chain carries TRBV7-6 and TRBJ2-3, with TRBD2 matching over 10 bases. In germline, CDR1 is SGHVS, CDR2 FNYEAQ. Trimming removed 4 bases from V and 3 bases from J; junction bases left unmatched: 1. CDR3 length equals 14 residues. This chain's CDR3 is CASSSGLATDTQYF. The CDR3 DNA follows: TGTGCCAGCAGCTCGGGACTAGCGACAGATACGCAGTATTTT.

This clonotype was counted at least ten times. CDR3 loop: CSATRGQGDYGYTF. The CDR3 region has the DNA TGCAGTGCTACCAGAGGACAGGGGGATTATGGCTACACCTTC. The chain is built from TRBV20-1 and TRBJ1-2, with TRBD1 identical over 10 bases. The V gene end was trimmed by 4 bases and the J gene end by 5 bases; junction bases not matched to a gene: 7. Germline values: CDR1 DFQATT, CDR2 SNEGSKA (reference sequence). This CDR3 is built from 14 residues.

V is TRBV30 and J is TRBJ1-1; unclear D gene. V lost 4 bases and J lost 8, with 17 bases in between. The CDR3 is 13 residues long. Germline CDR1 reads GTSNPN; CDR2 reads SVGIG (reference sequence). The DNA for the CDR3 is TGTGCCTGGAACGAAGGCAGCCTTTCGGAAGCTTTCTTT. It is translated as CAWNEGSLSEAFF. The whole variable domain, remainder taken from reference TRBV30 and TRBJ1-1, is SQTIHQWPATLVQPVGSPLSLECTVEGTSNPNLYWYRQAAGRGLQLLFYSVGIGQISSEVPQNLSASRPQDRQFILSSKKLLLSDSGFYLCAWNEGSLSEAFFGQGTRLTVV.

V usage is TRBV18 and J usage is TRBJ1-5, with TRBD1 matching 8 bases. This CDR3 comprises 15 residues. Germline loops: CDR1 KGHSH, CDR2 LQKENI. V lost 6 bases and J lost 4; bases outside the gene matches: 8. Here the CDR3 reads CASSSIQGGNQPQHF. The CDR3 coding sequence is TGTGCCAGCTCTTCTATACAGGGGGGAAATCAGCCCCAGCATTTT.

The table lists this clonotype with a few counts. The chain links TRBV5-4 to TRBJ2-4, with D possibly TRBD1 on 5 matching bases. Germline V gene data show CDR1 as SGHNT and CDR2 as YYREEE (reference sequence). This CDR3 is 14 amino acids long. Trimming removed 1 base from V and 6 bases from J, with 11 bases in between. The CDR3 DNA reads TGTGCCAGCAGCTTGATCACAGGCTCAAACATTCAGTACTTC. Amino acids: CASSLITGSNIQYF.

Only a few counts were recorded for this clonotype. The CDR3 reads CASSPGKNTEAFF. Here the CDR3 DNA reads TGCGCCAGCAGCCCCGGTAAGAACACTGAAGCTTTCTTT. V is TRBV10-2 and J is TRBJ1-1; D gene uncertain. Germline assignment: CDR1 WSHSY and CDR2 SAAADI. The CDR3 runs to 13 residues. V lost 6 bases and J 1 base, leaving 9 bases between the germline ends.

This clonotype was counted between two and nine times. The V gene is TRBV25-1, the J gene TRBJ2-5; D is uncertain. The CDR3 sequence is 15 residues long. Trimming took off 5 bases at V and 2 bases at J, with 15 bases between the two ends. Per germline, CDR1 MGHDK and CDR2 SYGVNS. The CDR3 sequence is CASSSYRNRQETQYF. CDR3 DNA sequence: TGTGCCAGCAGTTCCTATCGGAACAGACAAGAGACCCAGTACTTC. The full variable domain, completed using reference TRBV25-1 and TRBJ2-5, is EADIYQTPRYLVIGTGKKITLECSQTMGHDKMYWYQQDPGMELHLIHYSYGVNSTEKGDLSSESTVSRIRTEHFPLTLESARPSHTSQYLCASSSYRNRQETQYFGPGTRLLVL.